The rows below give T cell receptor beta chains drawn from one sample of a study of OX40 agonist ivuxolimab in advanced cancers. TCRdb's table, derived via immunoSEQ multiplex PCR, lists solely in-frame clones and lacks some. Seen here are roughly 33,000 clones, under 85% observed once, and the top ten hold under 20%. This sample comprised CD4+ or CD8+ T cells sorted from blood, obtained in a trial of the OX40 agonist ivuxolimab. Receptor source: an adult with an advanced solid tumor such as melanoma, head and neck, liver or kidney cancer. Each CDR3 is given with its conserved first and last residue. The D gene is left open where the match is weak. The size entry is marked missing in some rows and otherwise reads once, few, many or a size class.

j_gene: TRBJ2-3; abundance: NA; v_gene: TRBV7-7; d_gene: TRBD1; CDR3nt: TGTGCCAGCAGCCCGACAGGGCTGAAAGATACGCAGTATTTT; CDR3aa: CASSPTGLKDTQYF
j_gene: TRBJ1-4; abundance: NA; v_gene: TRBV6-6; d_gene: NA; CDR3nt: TGTGCCAGCGTGCGAAATGGCAATGAAAAACTGTTTTTT; CDR3aa: CASVRNGNEKLFF
j_gene: TRBJ1-2; abundance: few; v_gene: TRBV5-1; d_gene: NA; CDR3nt: TGCGCCAGCAGCTTGGAGGGCGCTAACTATGGCTACACCTTC; CDR3aa: CASSLEGANYGYTF
j_gene: TRBJ2-3; abundance: NA; v_gene: TRBV5-8; d_gene: NA; CDR3nt: TGTGCCAGCAGCGGTGGGGGGACTGGAGAGACAGATACGCAGTATTTT; CDR3aa: CASSGGGTGETDTQYF
j_gene: TRBJ1-2; abundance: NA; v_gene: TRBV12-5; d_gene: TRBD1; CDR3nt: TGTGCTAGTGGTGAAGCAACCGGGACAGGGGAGCGCTACACCTTC; CDR3aa: CASGEATGTGERYTF
j_gene: TRBJ1-2; abundance: once; v_gene: TRBV9; d_gene: NA; CDR3nt: TGTGCCAGCAGCGCAACAAGCAGCTATGGCTACACCTTC; CDR3aa: CASSATSSYGYTF
j_gene: TRBJ1-6; abundance: NA; v_gene: TRBV7-8; d_gene: NA; CDR3nt: TGTGCCAGCAGGCGGGAAGAGGTTGCGCTTAATTCACCCCTCCACTTT; CDR3aa: CASRREEVALNSPLHF
j_gene: TRBJ1-2; abundance: NA; v_gene: TRBV28; d_gene: NA; CDR3nt: TGTGCCAGCAGTTTAGGAGACATCATCTATGGCTACACCTTC; CDR3aa: CASSLGDIIYGYTF
j_gene: TRBJ2-1; abundance: NA; v_gene: TRBV7-2; d_gene: NA; CDR3nt: TGTGCCAGCAGCTTAGAGTATGAGCAGTTCTTC; CDR3aa: CASSLEYEQFF
j_gene: TRBJ2-2; abundance: NA; v_gene: TRBV7-2; d_gene: NA; CDR3nt: TGTGCCAGCAGCGGTGGGCTCACCGGGGAGCTGTTTTTT; CDR3aa: CASSGGLTGELFF
j_gene: TRBJ1-2; abundance: NA; v_gene: TRBV30; d_gene: TRBD1; CDR3nt: TGTGCCCGCGACAGGGACCAAGTTGGCTACACCTTC; CDR3aa: CARDRDQVGYTF
j_gene: TRBJ2-2; abundance: NA; v_gene: TRBV29-1; d_gene: NA; CDR3nt: TGCAGCGTGCGCCCGGGAGAGATCACCGGGGAGCTGTTTTTT; CDR3aa: CSVRPGEITGELFF
j_gene: TRBJ2-5; abundance: NA; v_gene: TRBV10-3; d_gene: TRBD1; CDR3nt: TGTGCCATCAGTGAGTCGGGGACGAAGGGACAGGGCCAAGAGACCCAGTACTTC; CDR3aa: CAISESGTKGQGQETQYF
j_gene: TRBJ1-3; abundance: NA; v_gene: TRBV5-1; d_gene: TRBD1; CDR3nt: TGCGCCAGCAGCTTCCAGGGGGGAGCCGAAAACACCATATATTTT; CDR3aa: CASSFQGGAENTIYF
j_gene: TRBJ2-7; abundance: NA; v_gene: TRBV27; d_gene: NA; CDR3nt: TGTGCCAGCAGTCGACAGGCGACCTACGAGCAGTACTTC; CDR3aa: CASSRQATYEQYF
j_gene: TRBJ1-1; abundance: NA; v_gene: TRBV5-1; d_gene: NA; CDR3nt: TGCGCCAGCAGCTTGAGGACAGAATTGAACACTGAAGCTTTCTTT; CDR3aa: CASSLRTELNTEAFF
j_gene: TRBJ1-3; abundance: NA; v_gene: TRBV9; d_gene: NA; CDR3nt: TGTGCCAGCAGCGTAGGAGGGGGAGGAAACACCATATATTTT; CDR3aa: CASSVGGGGNTIYF
j_gene: TRBJ1-6; abundance: few; v_gene: TRBV28; d_gene: NA; CDR3nt: TGTGCCACCTCCCCGGGACAAAATTCACCCCTCCACTTT; CDR3aa: CATSPGQNSPLHF
j_gene: TRBJ2-1; abundance: once; v_gene: TRBV5-1; d_gene: TRBD2; CDR3nt: TGCGCCAGCAGCAGGACGGGGGGGACCTCCTACAATGAGCAGTTCTTC; CDR3aa: CASSRTGGTSYNEQFF
j_gene: TRBJ1-2; abundance: NA; v_gene: TRBV7-9; d_gene: NA; CDR3nt: TGTGCCAGCAGCTTAGGCAAGGGGCAGGGCCGCTATGGCTACACCTTC; CDR3aa: CASSLGKGQGRYGYTF
j_gene: TRBJ2-3; abundance: NA; v_gene: TRBV23-1; d_gene: TRBD1; CDR3nt: TGCGCCAGCAGTCACTTTCTGGGACAGGGGGCAAGCACAGATACGCAGTATTTT; CDR3aa: CASSHFLGQGASTDTQYF
j_gene: TRBJ2-7; abundance: once; v_gene: TRBV5-4; d_gene: NA; CDR3nt: TGTGCCAGCAGCTTGGACTTAGGGGAGCAGTACTTC; CDR3aa: CASSLDLGEQYF
j_gene: TRBJ2-5; abundance: NA; v_gene: TRBV9; d_gene: NA; CDR3nt: TGTGCCAGCAGCGTAGACTTCGGGGGGCACGAGACCCAGTACTTC; CDR3aa: CASSVDFGGHETQYF
j_gene: TRBJ1-5; abundance: NA; v_gene: TRBV6-5; d_gene: NA; CDR3nt: TGTGCCAGCAGTTCTCGCCCGGATCAGCCCCAGCATTTT; CDR3aa: CASSSRPDQPQHF
j_gene: TRBJ1-1; abundance: NA; v_gene: TRBV5-5; d_gene: NA; CDR3nt: TGTGCCAGCAGCCTCTTACTGAACACTGAAGCTTTCTTT; CDR3aa: CASSLLLNTEAFF
j_gene: TRBJ2-7; abundance: NA; v_gene: TRBV7-3; d_gene: NA; CDR3nt: TGTGCCAGCAGCCCCCAACAGGGCCCCTACGAGCAGTACTTC; CDR3aa: CASSPQQGPYEQYF
j_gene: TRBJ2-1; abundance: NA; v_gene: TRBV7-9; d_gene: NA; CDR3nt: TGTGCCAGCAGCTTAAGTAGAGCATACAATGAGCAGTTCTTC; CDR3aa: CASSLSRAYNEQFF
j_gene: TRBJ2-1; abundance: NA; v_gene: TRBV11-2; d_gene: NA; CDR3nt: TGTGCCAGCAGCCCACAATCTAGAAAACACAATGAGCAGTTCTTC; CDR3aa: CASSPQSRKHNEQFF
j_gene: TRBJ2-1; abundance: NA; v_gene: TRBV10-1; d_gene: NA; CDR3nt: TGCGCCAGCAGTGAGCAAGGTTCCAATGAGCAGTTCTTC; CDR3aa: CASSEQGSNEQFF
j_gene: TRBJ1-5; abundance: NA; v_gene: TRBV19; d_gene: TRBD1; CDR3nt: TGTGCCAGTAGTATAGTAACGACAGGGGGCAATCAGCCCCAGCATTTT; CDR3aa: CASSIVTTGGNQPQHF
j_gene: TRBJ1-1; abundance: few; v_gene: TRBV9; d_gene: NA; CDR3nt: TGTGCCAGCAGCGATACAGGCATGAACACTGAAGCTTTCTTT; CDR3aa: CASSDTGMNTEAFF
j_gene: TRBJ2-4; abundance: NA; v_gene: TRBV7-9; d_gene: NA; CDR3nt: TGTGCCAGCAGCTTAGGCGCAAACATTCAGTACTTC; CDR3aa: CASSLGANIQYF
j_gene: TRBJ2-5; abundance: NA; v_gene: TRBV13; d_gene: NA; CDR3nt: TGTGCCAGCAGCCCATTCCAAGAGACCCAGTACTTC; CDR3aa: CASSPFQETQYF
j_gene: TRBJ1-1; abundance: few; v_gene: TRBV5-6; d_gene: NA; CDR3nt: TGTGCCAGCAGCTTCTTCGGCACGAACACTGAAGCTTTCTTT; CDR3aa: CASSFFGTNTEAFF
j_gene: TRBJ2-2; abundance: few; v_gene: TRBV6-4; d_gene: NA; CDR3nt: TGTGCCAGCAGTGAAAAGGACACCGGGGAGCTGTTTTTT; CDR3aa: CASSEKDTGELFF
j_gene: TRBJ2-7; abundance: NA; v_gene: TRBV6-5; d_gene: NA; CDR3nt: TGTGCCAGCAGTGAGGGTAGTACCTACGAGCAGTACTTC; CDR3aa: CASSEGSTYEQYF
j_gene: TRBJ2-5; abundance: NA; v_gene: TRBV5-6; d_gene: NA; CDR3nt: TGTGCCAGCAGCTTGTGGCGGGAGACCCAGTACTTC; CDR3aa: CASSLWRETQYF
j_gene: TRBJ1-2; abundance: NA; v_gene: TRBV5-1; d_gene: NA; CDR3nt: TGCGCCAGCAGCTTGGTTCCGGAACCCCCCCTCTACACCTTC; CDR3aa: CASSLVPEPPLYTF
j_gene: TRBJ2-1; abundance: NA; v_gene: TRBV19; d_gene: NA; CDR3nt: TGTGCCAGTAGTATGGTGGGGGGTGCCCACTACAATGAGCAGTTCTTC; CDR3aa: CASSMVGGAHYNEQFF
j_gene: TRBJ2-1; abundance: NA; v_gene: TRBV18; d_gene: NA; CDR3nt: TGTGCCAGCTCACCATCTCGGACCTACAATGAGCAGTTCTTC; CDR3aa: CASSPSRTYNEQFF
j_gene: TRBJ2-3; abundance: NA; v_gene: TRBV5-1; d_gene: NA; CDR3nt: TGCGCCAGCAGCTTAACAGCGACCACAGATACGCAGTATTTT; CDR3aa: CASSLTATTDTQYF
j_gene: TRBJ1-5; abundance: NA; v_gene: TRBV2; d_gene: TRBD1; CDR3nt: TGTGCCAGCAGCCTCATGGACAGGCTACAGCCCCAGCATTTT; CDR3aa: CASSLMDRLQPQHF
j_gene: TRBJ1-3; abundance: NA; v_gene: TRBV6-1; d_gene: NA; CDR3nt: TGTGCCAGCAGTGAAGGGCAGATAAACACCATATATTTT; CDR3aa: CASSEGQINTIYF